This TCR beta chain was sequenced during a study of beta chain features in type 1 diabetes. Regarding the study as a whole: Moderate but significant shortening of TCRB CDR3s was recorded in all four CD4+ subsets from Type 1 diabetes patients.

One heparinised blood draw, averaging roughly 0.11 L, came from each donor. Sorting of CD4+ naive, central memory, regulatory and stem cell-like memory cells was performed via CD45RO/CCR7/CD25/CD127/CD95/CD27. V lost 0 bases, J lost 7 bases, and 13 bases lay in between. The CDR3 has 15 amino acids. In germline, CDR1 is SGHRS, CDR2 YFSETQ. With regard to this clone: As yet, its antigen is unknown.

Expressed TCRB transcripts got sequenced, as all isolated RNA was reverse transcribed. Some clones are missing from TCRdb's copy, which holds only in-frame ones; the method was immunoSEQ multiplex PCR. The sample contains a few hundred thousand clones, around 30% of which appear only once. The sequence was collected from a man in his late teens or twenties in good health. The chain links TRBV5-1 to TRBJ2-2; perhaps TRBD1 as D (5 bases). Sequencing was performed on naive CD4+ T cells from blood. The CDR3 region has the DNA TGCGCCAGCAGCTTGGGGAACAGGCCGGACGGGGAGCTGTTTTTT. Amino acids: CASSLGNRPDGELFF.